A single sample is the source of the 27 T cell receptor beta chains below, sequenced in a study of CD8+CD57+ T cells in acquired aplastic anemia. TCR beta VDJ and CDR3 were profiled, and genomic DNA was the template. TCRdb reanalysed the reads using MiXCR and keeps one entry per CDR3 protein. This table holds about 220,000 distinct CDR3 sequences, roughly 33% found once. Material: sorted CD4+, CD8+, or CD8+CD57+ T cells (not recorded which) from PBMCs. Receptors originate from a human donor in good health, serving as a control.

This clonotype occurred many times. The gene calls are TRBV10-3 and TRBJ1-5; D unclear. This CDR3 has 15 residues. Trimming cost V 0 bases and J 2 bases, with 8 bases left between them. The germline V gene has CDR1 ENHRY and CDR2 SYGVKD. CDR3 amino acids: CAISESAVGNQPQHF. For the CDR3, the DNA is TGTGCCATCAGTGAGTCGGCGGTGGGCAATCAGCCCCAGCATTTT.

This clonotype occurred a few times. Germline and junction disagree at one end, which may indicate a read error. The chain links TRBV10-3 to TRBJ1-5; D unclear. CDR1 ENHRY and CDR2 SYGVKD come from the germline V gene. This CDR3 spans 13 amino acids. This CDR3 reads CASSPSINQPQHF. The CDR3, as DNA: TGTGCCAGCAGTCCTTCGATAAATCAGCCCCAGCATTTT.

The chain is built from TRBV11-2 and TRBJ2-5; possible D gene TRBD1, 6 bases. Germline V gene sequence: CDR1 SGHAT, CDR2 FQNNGV. The V gene lost 5 bases and the J gene lost 7 bases, with 14 bases spanning the gap. The CDR3 is 13 residues long. The CDR3 protein is CASSAYLRGTQYF. In DNA form, the CDR3 reads TGTGCCAGCAGCGCATACCTCAGGGGGACCCAGTACTTC.

In this sample, this clonotype turned up many times. The chain is built from TRBV5-1 and TRBJ1-1; D gene unclear. Trimming pared 4 bases from V and 0 bases from J, leaving 10 bases between. This CDR3 contains 14 residues. Germline values: CDR1 SGHRS, CDR2 YFSETQ. The CDR3 DNA reads as TGCGCCAGCAGCCTGAATGGGTTGAACACTGAAGCTTTCTTT. It translates to CASSLNGLNTEAFF. Filled out from reference TRBV5-1 and TRBJ1-1, the complete variable domain reads KAGVTQTPRYLIKTRGQQVTLSCSPISGHRSVSWYQQTPGQGLQFLFEYFSETQRNKGNFPGRFSGRQFSNSRSEMNVSTLELGDSALYLCASSLNGLNTEAFFGQGTRLTVV.

Comment on this clonotype: The junction departs from the called germline gene at one end, perhaps through a read error. CDR3 sequence reads: CASSYSGGGTNEKLFF. The CDR3 nucleotides read TGTGCCAGCAGTTATTCCGGGGGGGGGACTAATGAAAAACTGTTTTTT. The chain combines TRBV10-3 with TRBJ1-4; weak D call: TRBD1 (5 bases). The CDR3 is 16 residues long. The germline CDR1 and CDR2 sequences are ENHRY and SYGVKD.

This clonotype has at least ten counts. The chain has TRBV19 and TRBJ1-3; no clear D. This CDR3 spans 13 amino acids. The V gene lost 8 bases and the J gene lost 0 bases, with 8 bases spanning the gap. CDR1 and CDR2 (germline): LNHDA, SQIVND (reference sequence). The CDR3 sequence is CASHPLSGNTIYF. Here the CDR3 DNA reads TGTGCCAGTCACCCTCTCTCTGGAAACACCATATATTTT.

This clonotype was counted ten times or more. The rearrangement links TRBV7-9 to TRBJ1-5; no reliable D call. This CDR3 is built from 15 residues. V was cut by 5 bases and J by 3 bases, with 14 bases left in between. Germline CDR1 is SEHNR and CDR2 is FQNEAQ (reference sequence). The CDR3 spells CASSPGRQVNQPQHF. The DNA for the CDR3 is TGTGCCAGCAGCCCGGGCCGACAAGTCAATCAGCCCCAGCATTTT.

J is TRBJ1-4 and V is TRBV4-3; D is uncertain. V dropped 3 bases and J dropped 8 bases, with 10 bases sitting between them. The germline V gene encodes CDR1 LGHNA and CDR2 YSLEER. The CDR3 consists of 13 residues. The CDR3 protein is CASSQAVREKLFF. The CDR3 DNA reads as TGCGCCAGCAGCCAGGCCGTTAGGGAAAAACTGTTTTTT.

Comment on this clonotype: A much larger clone differs by one base, so this may be a read error. CDR3 sequence: CASREGPGLAVYEQYF. The DNA of the CDR3 is TGTGCCAGCCGTGAAGGTCCGGGACTAGCGGTCTACGAGCAGTACTTC. The rearrangement uses TRBV2 and TRBJ2-7; 11 bases align to TRBD2. CDR1 SNHLY and CDR2 FYNNEI come from the germline V gene. The CDR3 runs to 16 residues.

In this sample, this clonotype turned up many times. J is TRBJ1-2 and V is TRBV19; D may be TRBD1 (6 bases). V shed 1 base and J shed 2 bases, with 11 bases lying between them. CDR1 and CDR2 from the germline V gene are LNHDA and SQIVND (reference sequence). The CDR3 sequence is 15 residues long. The CDR3 coding sequence is TGTGCCAGTAGTATAGCCCGAGGACAGAACTATGGCTACACCTTC. Translating gives CASSIARGQNYGYTF.

V is TRBV6-6 and J is TRBJ2-5; tentative D call: TRBD1 (5 bases). Germline V gene lookup returns CDR1 MNHNY and CDR2 SVGAGI (reference sequence). This CDR3 has 13 amino acids. Trimming left V 5 bases short and J 5 bases short, with 12 bases between. Written as DNA, the CDR3 is TGTGCCAGCAGTAAAGGACCAGGGGAGACCCAGTACTTC. Residues: CASSKGPGETQYF.

This clonotype has at least ten counts. This chain connects TRBV7-9 to TRBJ2-1; D could derive from TRBD1 or TRBD2 (5 bases each). The germline CDR1 and CDR2 sequences are SEHNR and FQNEAQ (reference sequence). CDR3 length: 16 amino acids. The V end was cut by 3 bases, the J end by 5 bases, with 17 bases between. Written as DNA, the CDR3 is TGTGCCAGCAGCTTCCTCGGGACCGCATTAAACAATGAGCAGTTCTTC. Translated, it gives CASSFLGTALNNEQFF.

The table lists this clonotype with many counts. V and J are TRBV5-1 and TRBJ2-5; no clear D. The CDR3 length is 14 residues. Trimming took 1 base from V and 5 from J, leaving 12 bases between them. Germline V lookup: CDR1 SGHRS, CDR2 YFSETQ. The CDR3 sequence is CASSLSHLQETQYF. CDR3 bases: TGCGCCAGCAGCTTGTCCCACCTCCAGGAGACCCAGTACTTC.

This clonotype occurred many times. The rearrangement uses TRBV20-1 and TRBJ1-5; TRBD1 matches at 9 bases. Unmatched junction bases numbered 2, after V lost 6 bases and J lost 2 bases. The CDR3 extends over 13 amino acids. Germline V gene lookup returns CDR1 DFQATT and CDR2 SNEGSKA (reference sequence). The CDR3 reads CSARTGGNQPQHF. CDR3 DNA: TGCAGTGCCCGGACAGGGGGCAATCAGCCCCAGCATTTT.

J is TRBJ2-3 and V is TRBV3-1; 8 nucleotides align to TRBD1. The CDR3 has 16 amino acids. The germline CDR1 and CDR2 sequences are LGHDT and YNNKEL (reference sequence). V was clipped by 4 bases and J by 4 bases; unmatched bases: 10. The CDR3 spells CASSPKAGGLADTQYF. The CDR3 bases are TGTGCCAGCAGCCCCAAGGCAGGGGGCCTGGCAGATACGCAGTATTTT.

Many counts were recorded for this clonotype. V and J are TRBV7-2 and TRBJ1-1, with 7 positions matching TRBD1. Looked up from germline, CDR1 is SGHTA and CDR2 is FQGNSA. This CDR3 contains 16 residues. The trim removed 5 bases at V and 1 base at J, leaving 10 bases unmatched. Written as DNA, the CDR3 is TGTGCCAGCAGCCGTAAAATAGGACAGGCGAACACTGAAGCTTTCTTT. Translation: CASSRKIGQANTEAFF.

This clonotype was counted a few times. V usage is TRBV12-3 or TRBV12-4 and J usage is TRBJ2-2, with 7 bases aligning to TRBD2. The CDR3 has 12 residues. Trimming at V came to 4 bases and at J to 8 bases, leaving 1 base not matched to a gene. CDR3 DNA: TGTGCCAGCAGTTGGGAGGGGGGGGAGCTGTTTTTT. It specifies CASSWEGGELFF.

This clonotype has more than one count but fewer than ten. A read error may be the cause here, since a much bigger clone is one base away. The J gene is TRBJ1-1, the V gene TRBV19; D remains unclear. V shed 9 bases and J shed 1 base, with 12 bases lying between them. The CDR3 is made up of 13 amino acids. Germline CDR1 and CDR2: LNHDA and SQIVND (reference sequence). The CDR3: CASSPQQNTEAFF. CDR3 sequence (DNA): TGTGCCAGCAGCCCCCAGCAGAACACTGAAGCTTTCTTT.

In this sample, this clonotype turned up a few times. The CDR3 DNA sequence: TGTGCCAGCAAGCCACTAGCGGGGGGCGGCCCGTCCAAAGAGACCCAGTACTTC. Translating gives CASKPLAGGGPSKETQYF. This chain connects TRBV11-1 to TRBJ2-5; 12 nucleotides match TRBD2. This CDR3 contains 18 residues. The junction had 15 bases not matched to a gene; V was cut back by 7 bases and J by 3 bases. Looked up from germline, CDR1 is SGHAT and CDR2 is FQDESV (reference sequence). Filled out from reference TRBV11-1 and TRBJ2-5, the complete variable domain reads EAEVAQSPRYKITEKSQAVAFWCDPISGHATLYWYRQILGQGPELLVQFQDESVVDDSQLPKDRFSAERLKGVDSTLKIQPAELGDSAMYLCASKPLAGGGPSKETQYFGPGTRLLVL.

This clonotype has a single count. One end of the junction does not line up with germline, which may come from a read error. The rearrangement joins TRBV15 to TRBJ2-1, with TRBD2 matching over 8 bases. Germline V gene data show CDR1 as LNHNV and CDR2 as YYDKDF (reference sequence). The length of the CDR3 is 14 residues. As DNA, the CDR3 is TGTGCCACCAGCAGCTCCCAGAAAGCGGGAGTACCGGTCTTC. Protein product: CATSSSQKAGVPVF.

In this sample, this clonotype turned up many times. This chain connects TRBV20-1 to TRBJ1-6; TRBD1 matches at 8 bases. The V and J ends lost 0 bases and 10 bases, in that order; junction bases with no gene match: 5. The length of the CDR3 is 14 residues. CDR1 and CDR2 (germline): DFQATT, SNEGSKA (reference sequence). Written as DNA, the CDR3 is TGCAGTGCTAGAGAACAGGGGGGTGGCTCACCCCTCCACTTT. Encoded protein: CSAREQGGGSPLHF.

There are a few counts of this clonotype. Given the absence of the conserved phenylalanine or tryptophan at the CDR3 end, a read error is likely. The chain recombines TRBV20-1 with TRBJ1-3; 7 positions match TRBD1. Unmatched junction bases numbered 4, after V lost 0 bases and J lost 2 bases. The germline gives CDR1 DFQATT, CDR2 SNEGSKA (reference sequence). CDR3 length equals 15 residues. CDR3 bases: TGCAGTGCTAGAGATGATGACAGGGCTGGAAACACCATATATGTT. Protein: CSARDDDRAGNTIYV.

This clonotype appeared a few times. DNA for the CDR3: TGTGCCAGCAGTTTAGCTTCGGGGGGCGGTCAGCCCCAGCATTTT. It is translated as CASSLASGGGQPQHF. J is TRBJ1-5 and V is TRBV12-3 or TRBV12-4; the D gene is possibly TRBD1 (6 bases). The CDR3 runs 15 residues. The V end lost 0 bases, the J end lost 6 bases, and 12 bases lay between the germline ends.

The rearrangement joins TRBV19 to TRBJ1-2, with D tentatively TRBD1 (5 bases). Per germline, CDR1 LNHDA and CDR2 SQIVND (reference sequence). The ends were cut back, 7 bases at V and 0 bases at J, with 18 bases in the middle. The CDR3 length is 16 residues. CDR3 nucleotides: TGTGCCAGTAAAGAGACAGATAATTATTCTAACTATGGCTACACCTTC. Its protein product is CASKETDNYSNYGYTF.

The chain joins TRBV19 to TRBJ1-2, with D unclear. V was clipped by 5 bases and J by 0 bases, with 10 bases between them. The CDR3 totals 14 residues. Germline V gene sequence: CDR1 LNHDA, CDR2 SQIVND (reference sequence). The CDR3, as DNA: TGTGCCAGTAGTGTCATCCCCCCTAACTATGGCTACACCTTC. Translated: CASSVIPPNYGYTF.

This clonotype occurred many times. The gene calls are TRBV7-9 and TRBJ1-6; 7 positions match TRBD1. Germline V gives CDR1 SEHNR, CDR2 FQNEAQ (reference sequence). Germline trimming cut 6 bases from V and 10 bases from J; bases unmatched to any gene: 9. The CDR3 is 14 amino acids. CDR3 protein: CASSIGTALSPLHF. In nucleotides, the CDR3 is TGTGCCAGCAGTATCGGGACAGCACTATCACCCCTCCACTTT.

The chain links TRBV29-1 to TRBJ1-1, with 7 bases that match TRBD1. The CDR3 totals 13 residues. Germline CDR1 is SQVTM and CDR2 is ANQGSEA. Trimming removed 5 bases from V and 5 bases from J; junction bases left unmatched: 8. CDR3 sequence reads: CSVSTGRLTEAFF. DNA for the CDR3: TGCAGCGTTTCGACAGGGAGGTTGACTGAAGCTTTCTTT.